This T cell receptor beta chain was identified in a study of OX40 agonist ivuxolimab in advanced cancers. Findings of the study overall: By week 6 at 0.1 to 3.0 mg/kg, blood CD4+ and CD8+ T cells had expanded clonally. At 0.1-3.0 mg/kg, partial responders had clonal expansion among the lowest observed.

The CDR3 consists of 15 residues. With V trimmed by 4 bases and J by 10 bases, 14 bases remained unmatched. Per the germline V gene, CDR1 is SGHTA and CDR2 is FQGNSA. Of note for this clone: Its antigen is not known.

Exclusion applied to patients with autoimmune disease history or systemic immunosuppression. Clones were sequenced by immunoSEQ multiplex PCR, and TCRdb holds only the in-frame ones, with some missing. The sample has tens of thousands of clones, about 85% seen once. This chain links TRBV7-2 with TRBJ1-1; 8 positions match TRBD1. The clonotype was recovered from an adult with an advanced solid tumor such as melanoma, head and neck, liver or kidney cancer. This material consisted of CD4+ or CD8+ T cells sorted from blood, taken in a trial of the OX40 agonist ivuxolimab. Here the CDR3 reads CASSSPRGQGIAAFF. The CDR3 nucleotides are TGTGCCAGCAGCTCCCCTCGAGGACAGGGAATTGCAGCTTTCTTT.